This entry lists 9 T cell receptor beta chains sequenced from one sample in a study of CD8 T cells in ankylosing spondylitis. TCRdb ran MiXCR on the 5' RACE reads and lists one entry per CDR3 protein. This sample has around 53,000 distinct CDR3 sequences; 6.5% to 8% occur once, and the top ten carry 8% to 9.5%. The sample comprised blood, either unsorted or a sorted T cell fraction (not recorded which). These receptor sequences come from a female donor with ankylosing spondylitis or in good health (not recorded which).

In this sample, this clonotype turned up many times. The V gene is TRBV28, the J gene TRBJ1-6; D is unclear. Germline-derived CDR1 and CDR2 are MDHEN and SYDVKM. The CDR3 totals 14 residues. V lost 1 base to trimming and J lost 6 bases, with 7 bases between them. The CDR3 coding sequence is TGTGCCAGCAGTTTATATCCCGGTAATTCACCCCTCCACTTT. This codes for CASSLYPGNSPLHF.

This clonotype was recorded many times. CDR3 protein: CASSSEAGYEQYV. DNA for the CDR3: TGTGCCAGCAGCTCCGAGGCTGGCTACGAGCAGTACGTC. The chain has TRBV11-2 and TRBJ2-7; D ambiguous. The V gene lost 4 bases and the J gene lost 3 bases, with 10 bases spanning the gap. CDR1 and CDR2 (germline): SGHAT, FQNNGV. The CDR3 loop spans 13 amino acids.

This clonotype has ten or more counts. CDR3 sequence reads: CASSLDAGSTGELFF. The CDR3 DNA sequence: TGCGCCAGCAGCTTGGATGCAGGGAGTACCGGGGAGCTGTTTTTT. The V gene is TRBV5-1, the J gene TRBJ2-2; D possibly matches TRBD1 or TRBD2 (5 bases each). V shed 0 bases and J shed 5 bases, with 11 bases lying between them. Germline V gene lookup returns CDR1 SGHRS and CDR2 YFSETQ. This CDR3 has 15 amino acids.

This clonotype was detected only a few times. At one end the junction does not follow the germline gene, possibly because of a read error. The chain joins TRBV11-2 to TRBJ1-2, with 11 bases fitting TRBD1. Germline assignment: CDR1 SGHAT and CDR2 FQNNGV. The CDR3 totals 16 residues. CDR3 sequence (DNA): TGTGCCAGCAGCTTAGATCCCCGGACAGGGGGCTATGACTACACCTTC. Translation: CASSLDPRTGGYDYTF.

This clonotype has ten or more counts. The chain joins TRBV7-8 to TRBJ1-3; no reliable D call. V dropped 2 bases and J dropped 2 bases, with 7 bases sitting between them. This CDR3 has 14 residues. Germline CDR1 reads SGHVS; CDR2 reads FQNEAQ. The CDR3 sequence is CASSLLAAGNTIYF. The CDR3 coding sequence is TGTGCCAGCAGCTTATTGGCAGCTGGAAACACCATATATTTT.

This clonotype was seen at least ten times. The chain employs TRBV4-3 and TRBJ1-6; no clear D gene. The CDR3 consists of 14 residues. Trimming took 0 bases from V and 7 from J, leaving 7 bases between them. Germline V gives CDR1 LGHNA, CDR2 YSLEER. CDR3 amino acids: CASSQDTGNSPLHF. The DNA of the CDR3 is TGCGCCAGCAGCCAAGATACGGGGAATTCACCCCTCCACTTT.

This clonotype was picked up a small number of times. The DNA of the CDR3 is TGTGCCAGCAGCTTAGGCGGGTTTTTGGATACGCAGTATTTT. Its protein product is CASSLGGFLDTQYF. The chain has TRBV7-2 and TRBJ2-3; the D gene is possibly TRBD2 (5 bases). CDR1 is SGHTA and CDR2 is FQGNSA in the germline V gene. CDR3 size: 14 residues. Trimming took 1 base from V and 6 from J, leaving 11 bases between them. The variable domain in full, completed from reference TRBV7-2 and TRBJ2-3, reads GAGVSQSPSNKVTEKGKDVELRCDPISGHTALYWYRQSLGQGLEFLIYFQGNSAPDKSGLPSDRFSAERTGGSVSTLTIQRTQQEDSAVYLCASSLGGFLDTQYFGPGTRLTVL.

As concerns this clonotype: Relative to the germline gene, one junction end is altered; a read error may explain this. The chain carries TRBV20-1 and TRBJ2-2; 12 bases align to TRBD1. There are 19 residues in the CDR3. In germline, CDR1 is DFQATT, CDR2 SNEGSKA (reference sequence). The CDR3 DNA is TGCTGTGCTAGCCCCGGGGACAGGGGGCCTCTTAAGAACACCGGGGAGCTGTTTTTT. Translation: CCASPGDRGPLKNTGELFF.

This clonotype was seen repeatedly, ten times or more. V and J are TRBV29-1 and TRBJ2-3, with 9 bases aligning to TRBD2. The CDR3 spans 14 residues. Germline V gives CDR1 SQVTM, CDR2 ANQGSEA. Trimming removed 7 bases from V and 4 bases from J; junction bases left unmatched: 9. CDR3 amino acids: CSARRGGGADTQYF. CDR3 bases: TGCAGCGCACGGAGGGGCGGGGGGGCAGATACGCAGTATTTT.